The sequence of this T cell receptor (beta chain) was determined in a study of CD8+ T cells in alopecia areata. On the study more broadly: Twice daily, treated patients received 5 to 10 mg of oral tofacitinib. The study, taken as a whole, reports: Persistence during tofacitinib was seen for many expanded lesional clones in scalp and blood. The study found tofacitinib significantly decreased scalp clonality and expanded CD8+ clones among the top 100.

CDR1 and CDR2 from the germline V gene are SEHNR and FQNEAQ (reference sequence). V was cut by 5 bases and J by 11 bases, with 7 bases left in between. CDR3 length: 11 amino acids. It was cDNA, reverse transcribed from extracted RNA, that served as the sequencing template. Sequencing used immunoSEQ multiplex PCR; TCRdb keeps in-frame clones, though not all of them. The sample has 150,000 or so clones, around 87% seen once; the top ten hold roughly 13%. The sample's treatment: oral pan-JAK inhibitor, 5-10 mg twice daily. Punch biopsies of lesional scalp, plus peripheral blood, were taken from alopecia areata patients. Concerning this clone itself: Its antigen is undetermined.

Sequences were derived from CD8+ T cells sorted from blood, sampled at week 4, from a patient treated with tofacitinib. The source is a human donor with alopecia areata. The chain links TRBV7-9 to TRBJ2-6; D not resolved. Written as DNA, the CDR3 is TGTGCCAGCAGCCCATTAGACGTCCTGACTTTC. Its protein product is CASSPLDVLTF.